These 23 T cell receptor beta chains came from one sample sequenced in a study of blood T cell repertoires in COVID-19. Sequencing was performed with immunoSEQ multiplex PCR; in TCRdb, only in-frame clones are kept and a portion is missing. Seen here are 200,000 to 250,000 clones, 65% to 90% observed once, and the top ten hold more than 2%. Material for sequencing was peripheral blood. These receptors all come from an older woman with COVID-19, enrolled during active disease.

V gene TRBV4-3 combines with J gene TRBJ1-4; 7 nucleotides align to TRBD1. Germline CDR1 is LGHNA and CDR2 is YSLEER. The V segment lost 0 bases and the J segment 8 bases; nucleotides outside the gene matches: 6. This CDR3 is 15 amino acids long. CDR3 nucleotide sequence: TGCGCCAGCAGCCAAGAGGGGGACAGTACCGAAAAACTGTTTTTT. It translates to CASSQEGDSTEKLFF.

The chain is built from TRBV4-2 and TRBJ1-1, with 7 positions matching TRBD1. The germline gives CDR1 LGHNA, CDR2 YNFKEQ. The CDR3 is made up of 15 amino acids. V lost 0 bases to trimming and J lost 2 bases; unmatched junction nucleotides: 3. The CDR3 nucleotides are TGTGCCAGCAGCCAAGAAACAGGGGCAAACACTGAAGCTTTCTTT. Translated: CASSQETGANTEAFF.

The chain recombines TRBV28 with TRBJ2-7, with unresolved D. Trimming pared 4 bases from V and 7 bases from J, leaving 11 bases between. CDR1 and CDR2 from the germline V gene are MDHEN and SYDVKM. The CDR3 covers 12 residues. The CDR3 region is CASSSHPTEQYF. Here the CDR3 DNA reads TGTGCCAGCAGTTCCCACCCGACAGAGCAGTACTTC.

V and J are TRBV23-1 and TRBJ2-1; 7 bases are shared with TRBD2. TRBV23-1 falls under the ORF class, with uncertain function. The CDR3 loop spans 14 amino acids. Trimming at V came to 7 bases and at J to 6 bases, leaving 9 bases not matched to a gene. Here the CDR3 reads CASTGTTIGNEQFF. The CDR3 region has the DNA TGCGCCAGCACCGGGACTACTATCGGCAATGAGCAGTTCTTC.

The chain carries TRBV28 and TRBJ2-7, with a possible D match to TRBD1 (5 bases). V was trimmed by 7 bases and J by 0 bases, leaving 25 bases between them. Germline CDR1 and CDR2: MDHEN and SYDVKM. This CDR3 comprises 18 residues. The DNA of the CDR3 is TGTGCCAGCATCTCCCCAGCGAAGGGGATCGGTAGCTCCTACGAGCAGTACTTC. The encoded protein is CASISPAKGIGSSYEQYF. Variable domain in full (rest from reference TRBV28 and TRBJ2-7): DVKVTQSSRYLVKRTGEKVFLECVQDMDHENMFWYRQDPGLGLRLIYFSYDVKMKEKGDIPEGYSVSREKKERFSLILESASTNQTSMYLCASISPAKGIGSSYEQYFGPGTRLTVT.

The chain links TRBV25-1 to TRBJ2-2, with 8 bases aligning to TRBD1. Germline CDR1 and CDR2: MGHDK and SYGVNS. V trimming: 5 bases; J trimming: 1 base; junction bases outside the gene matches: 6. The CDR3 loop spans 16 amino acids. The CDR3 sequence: CASSTDRGRNTGELFF. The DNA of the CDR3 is TGTGCCAGCAGTACTGACAGGGGTCGGAACACCGGGGAGCTGTTTTTT.

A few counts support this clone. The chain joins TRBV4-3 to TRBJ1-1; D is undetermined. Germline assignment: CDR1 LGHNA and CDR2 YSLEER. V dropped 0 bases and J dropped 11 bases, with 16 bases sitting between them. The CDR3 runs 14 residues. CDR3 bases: TGCGCCAGCAGCCAAGATCTCGAGGGTATAGAGGCTTTCTTT. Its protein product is CASSQDLEGIEAFF.

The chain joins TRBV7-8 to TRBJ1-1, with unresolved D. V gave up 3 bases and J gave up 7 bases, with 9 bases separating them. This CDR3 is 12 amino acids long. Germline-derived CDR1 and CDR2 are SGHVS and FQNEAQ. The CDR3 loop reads CASSFWSVEAFF. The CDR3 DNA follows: TGTGCCAGCAGCTTTTGGTCAGTTGAAGCTTTCTTT. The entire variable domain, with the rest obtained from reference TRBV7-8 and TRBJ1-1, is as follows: GAGVSQSPRYKVAKRGQDVALRCDPISGHVSLFWYQQALGQGPEFLTYFQNEAQLDKSGLPSDRFFAERPEGSVSTLKIQRTQQEDSAVYLCASSFWSVEAFFGQGTRLTVV.

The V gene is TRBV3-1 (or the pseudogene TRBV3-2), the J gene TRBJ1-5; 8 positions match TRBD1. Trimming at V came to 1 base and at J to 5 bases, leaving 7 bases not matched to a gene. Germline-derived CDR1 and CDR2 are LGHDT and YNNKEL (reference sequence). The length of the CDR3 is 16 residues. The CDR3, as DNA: TGTGCCAGCAGCCAAGGGACAGGGAGGCCCCATCAGCCCCAGCATTTT. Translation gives CASSQGTGRPHQPQHF.

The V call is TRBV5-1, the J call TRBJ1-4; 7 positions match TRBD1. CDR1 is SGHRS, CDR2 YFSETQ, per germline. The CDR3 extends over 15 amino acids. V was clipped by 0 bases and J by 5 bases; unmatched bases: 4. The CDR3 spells CASSLEGQRNEKLFF. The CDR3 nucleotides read TGCGCCAGCAGCTTGGAGGGACAGCGAAATGAAAAACTGTTTTTT.

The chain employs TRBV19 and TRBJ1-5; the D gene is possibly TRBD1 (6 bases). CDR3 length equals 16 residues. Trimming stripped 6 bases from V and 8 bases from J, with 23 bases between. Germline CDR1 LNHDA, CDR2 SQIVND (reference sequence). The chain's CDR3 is CASRSQGPARREPQHF. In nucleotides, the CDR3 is TGTGCCAGTAGAAGTCAGGGGCCAGCCCGGCGGGAGCCCCAGCATTTT.

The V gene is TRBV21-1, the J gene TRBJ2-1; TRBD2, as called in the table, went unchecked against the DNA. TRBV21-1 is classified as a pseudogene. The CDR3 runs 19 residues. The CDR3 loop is CASSLFRLAGRSSYNEQFF. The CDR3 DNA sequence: TGTGCCAGCAGCCTTTTCCGGCTAGCGGGAAGGAGCTCCTACAATGAGCAGTTCTTC.

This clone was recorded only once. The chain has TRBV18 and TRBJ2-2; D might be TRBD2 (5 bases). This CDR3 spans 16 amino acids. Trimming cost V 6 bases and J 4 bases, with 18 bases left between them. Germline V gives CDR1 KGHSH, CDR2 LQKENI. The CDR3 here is CASSLNGPGITGELFF. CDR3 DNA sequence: TGTGCCAGCTCCCTAAACGGGCCGGGGATCACCGGGGAGCTGTTTTTT.

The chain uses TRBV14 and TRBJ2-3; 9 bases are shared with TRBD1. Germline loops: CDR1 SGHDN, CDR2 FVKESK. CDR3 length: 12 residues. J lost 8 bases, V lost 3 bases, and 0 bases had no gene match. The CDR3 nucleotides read TGTGCCAGCAGCCAGGACAGGGGTACGCAGTATTTT. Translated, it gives CASSQDRGTQYF.

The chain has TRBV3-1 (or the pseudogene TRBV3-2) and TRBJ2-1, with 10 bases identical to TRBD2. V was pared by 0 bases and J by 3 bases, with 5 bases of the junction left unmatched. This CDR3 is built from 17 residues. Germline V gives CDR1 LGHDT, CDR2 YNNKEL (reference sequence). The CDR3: CASSQDLSSGGYNEQFF. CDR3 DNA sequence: TGTGCCAGCAGCCAAGATCTGTCTAGCGGGGGCTACAATGAGCAGTTCTTC.

CDR3 nucleotides: TGTGCCAGCAGCCCCCGCGCTTCCCTCACAGATACGCAGTATTTT. It encodes CASSPRASLTDTQYF. The chain combines TRBV5-6 with TRBJ2-3; no firm D call. V was pared by 4 bases and J by 2 bases, with 14 bases between. Germline lookup yields CDR1 SGHDT and CDR2 YYEEEE. The CDR3 runs to 15 residues.

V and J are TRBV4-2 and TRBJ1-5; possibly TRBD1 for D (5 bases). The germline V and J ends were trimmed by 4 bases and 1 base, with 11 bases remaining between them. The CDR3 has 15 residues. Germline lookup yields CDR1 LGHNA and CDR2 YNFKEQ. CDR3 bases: TGTGCCAGCAGCCCCAGACAGAGAAGCAATCAGCCCCAGCATTTT. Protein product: CASSPRQRSNQPQHF.

The CDR3: CASSPGHFSEAFF. The DNA for the CDR3 is TGTGCCAGCAGTCCCGGACATTTCTCTGAAGCTTTCTTT. V and J are TRBV27 and TRBJ1-1; tentatively, D is TRBD1 (5 bases). The CDR3 runs 13 residues. V lost 5 bases and J lost 6, with 13 bases in between. Germline V CDR1 and CDR2: MNHEY, SMNVEV (reference sequence).

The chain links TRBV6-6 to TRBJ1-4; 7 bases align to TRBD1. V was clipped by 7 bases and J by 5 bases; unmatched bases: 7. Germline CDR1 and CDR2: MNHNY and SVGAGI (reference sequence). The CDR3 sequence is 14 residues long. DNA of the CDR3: TGTGCCAGCACTGACAGGGTAACAAATGAAAAACTGTTTTTT. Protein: CASTDRVTNEKLFF.

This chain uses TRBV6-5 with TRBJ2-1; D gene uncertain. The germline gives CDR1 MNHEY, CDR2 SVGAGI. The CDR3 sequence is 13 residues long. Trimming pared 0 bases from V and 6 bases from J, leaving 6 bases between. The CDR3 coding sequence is TGTGCCAGCAGTTACTCGATCGGCAATGAGCAGTTCTTC. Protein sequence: CASSYSIGNEQFF.

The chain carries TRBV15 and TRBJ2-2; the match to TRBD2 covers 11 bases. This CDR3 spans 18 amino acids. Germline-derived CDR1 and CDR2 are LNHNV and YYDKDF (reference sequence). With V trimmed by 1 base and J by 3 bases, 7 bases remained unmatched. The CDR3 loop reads CATSRAWLAGGDTGELFF. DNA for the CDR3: TGTGCCACCAGCAGAGCATGGCTAGCGGGAGGTGACACCGGGGAGCTGTTTTTT.

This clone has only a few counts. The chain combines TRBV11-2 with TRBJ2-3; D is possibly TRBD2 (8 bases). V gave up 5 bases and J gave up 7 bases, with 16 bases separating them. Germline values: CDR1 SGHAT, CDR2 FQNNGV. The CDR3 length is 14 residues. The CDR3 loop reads CASSTGGGRNTQYF. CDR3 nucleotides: TGTGCCAGCAGCACGGGAGGGGGCAGGAATACGCAGTATTTT.

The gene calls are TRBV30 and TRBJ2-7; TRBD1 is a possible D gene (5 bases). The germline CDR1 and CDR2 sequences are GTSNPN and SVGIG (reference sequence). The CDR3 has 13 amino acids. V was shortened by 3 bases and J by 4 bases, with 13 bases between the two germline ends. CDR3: CAWRDSVFYEQYF. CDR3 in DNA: TGTGCCTGGAGAGACAGCGTATTTTACGAGCAGTACTTC.